A selection of T cell receptor beta chains follows, all from one sample in a study of cytotoxic CD8 clonotypes in ibrutinib-treated CLL. TCRdb keeps only in-frame clones here, not all; method: immunoSEQ multiplex PCR. Of roughly 220,000 clones listed, 60% to 80% are singletons. This sample comprised PBMCs, obtained after 12 months of ibrutinib treatment. The receptors were gathered from a human donor with chronic lymphocytic leukemia. Each CDR3 is given with its conserved first and last residue. D genes are given only for firm matches. Size is omitted from some rows. Given values are once, few, many or a class for expanded clones.

TRBV27	-	TRBJ1-2	-	CASSQGYGYTF	TGTGCCAGCAGCCAAGGTTATGGCTACACCTTC
TRBV30	few	TRBJ1-2	TRBD1	CAWVRDRALNYGYTF	TGTGCCTGGGTACGAGACAGGGCCCTTAACTATGGCTACACCTTC
TRBV27	-	TRBJ1-1	-	CASSFSPLRPEAFF	TGTGCCAGCAGTTTTTCCCCCTTGCGTCCTGAAGCTTTCTTT
TRBV7-9	few	TRBJ1-1	TRBD1	CAGQGAYTEAFF	TGTGCCGGACAGGGGGCTTATACTGAAGCTTTCTTT
TRBV28	-	TRBJ2-1	TRBD2	CASSIAGGPRFF	TGTGCCAGCAGCATAGCGGGAGGGCCTAGGTTCTTC
TRBV19	once	TRBJ1-5	-	CASTAGNYQPQHF	TGTGCCAGTACGGCAGGGAATTATCAGCCCCAGCATTTT
TRBV5-1	-	TRBJ1-6	-	CASSGALQPLDNSPLHF	TGCGCCAGCAGCGGTGCACTACAGCCGCTTGATAATTCACCCCTCCACTTT
TRBV7-8	-	TRBJ2-5	-	CASSLKLLVQETQYF	TGTGCCAGCAGCTTAAAGTTATTAGTGCAAGAGACCCAGTACTTC
TRBV6-5	-	TRBJ2-5	-	CASRPGRYQETQYF	TGTGCCAGCAGGCCGGGACGGTATCAAGAGACCCAGTACTTC
TRBV13	once	TRBJ1-1	TRBD1	CASSLVPPAGQVTEAFF	TGTGCCAGCAGCTTAGTACCCCCGGCGGGACAGGTCACTGAAGCTTTCTTT
TRBV6-5	-	TRBJ1-1	-	CASSYQGQLEAFF	TGTGCCAGCAGTTACCAGGGCCAGCTTGAGGCTTTCTTT
TRBV6-1	-	TRBJ2-7	TRBD1	CASHRQGAREQYF	TGTGCCAGTCACCGACAGGGGGCTCGGGAGCAGTACTTC
TRBV10-3	once	TRBJ1-4	TRBD1	CAISANTGQGAVKLFF	TGTGCCATCAGTGCAAACACGGGACAGGGGGCGGTAAAACTGTTTTTT
TRBV11-3	-	TRBJ2-1	TRBD2	CASSFGTSGYNEQFF	TGTGCCAGCAGCTTCGGGACTAGCGGCTACAATGAGCAGTTCTTC
TRBV11-1	-	TRBJ2-3	TRBD2	CASRPAGLAATDTQYF	TGTGCCAGCAGGCCAGCCGGACTAGCCGCAACAGATACGCAGTATTTT
TRBV30	-	TRBJ2-3	-	CAWTQLVVDTQYF	TGTGCCTGGACTCAGCTGGTGGTAGATACGCAGTATTTT
TRBV18	-	TRBJ2-7	-	CASSPETVGEQYF	TGTGCCAGCTCACCAGAGACAGTAGGGGAGCAGTACTTC
TRBV5-5	-	TRBJ1-4	-	CASSFGRNTNEKLFF	TGTGCCAGCAGCTTTGGACGGAACACTAATGAAAAACTGTTTTTT
TRBV5-1	once	TRBJ2-7	-	CASSRQTDSYEQYF	TGCGCCAGCAGCCGCCAGACGGACTCCTACGAGCAGTACTTC
TRBV2	once	TRBJ2-1	-	CASSDALKGDEQFF	TGTGCCAGCAGCGACGCTCTGAAGGGGGATGAGCAGTTCTTC
TRBV4-2	-	TRBJ1-1	-	CASSQAIGNVNTEAFF	TGTGCCAGCAGCCAAGCCATCGGCAATGTGAACACTGAAGCTTTCTTT
TRBV7-2	-	TRBJ2-1	-	CASIPGPYNEQFF	TGTGCCAGCATCCCGGGACCTTACAATGAGCAGTTCTTC
TRBV4-2	many	TRBJ1-4	TRBD1	CASSQDPGQGNEKLFF	TGTGCCAGCAGCCAAGACCCGGGACAGGGGAATGAAAAACTGTTTTTT
TRBV19	-	TRBJ1-3	-	CASSMGLGTSGNTIYF	TGTGCCAGTAGTATGGGATTGGGGACCTCTGGAAACACCATATATTTT
TRBV18	once	TRBJ1-2	-	CASSQPGRGYTF	TGTGCCAGCTCACAGCCAGGCCGTGGCTACACCTTC
TRBV9	-	TRBJ1-2	-	CASSVGLRGDLYGYTF	TGTGCCAGCAGCGTAGGACTAAGGGGGGACCTTTATGGCTACACCTTC
TRBV4-2	-	TRBJ2-1	-	CASSQGSPDNEQFF	TGTGCCAGCAGCCAAGGGTCCCCCGACAATGAGCAGTTCTTC
TRBV7-9	-	TRBJ2-5	TRBD2	CASSPGTSSQTQYF	TGTGCCAGCAGCCCCGGGACTAGCAGTCAGACCCAGTACTTC
TRBV6-5	-	TRBJ2-5	-	CASSYSLRVRGTQYF	TGTGCCAGCAGTTACTCATTAAGGGTCAGGGGGACCCAGTACTTC
TRBV2	-	TRBJ2-3	-	CASKQGSDTQYF	TGTGCCAGCAAACAGGGTTCAGATACGCAGTATTTT
TRBV6-6	-	TRBJ1-3	-	CASSSGDLIGNTIYF	TGTGCCAGCAGTTCGGGGGATCTGATCGGAAACACCATATATTTT
TRBV2	-	TRBJ1-5	TRBD1	CASTGTDSNQPQHF	TGTGCCAGCACTGGGACAGATAGCAATCAGCCCCAGCATTTT
TRBV10-1	-	TRBJ1-3	TRBD1	CASSEFKDRGLGNTIYF	TGCGCCAGCAGTGAGTTCAAGGACAGGGGGCTTGGAAACACCATATATTTT
TRBV30	-	TRBJ2-3	-	CAWSVGSTDTQYF	TGTGCCTGGAGTGTTGGCAGCACAGATACGCAGTATTTT
TRBV5-1	-	TRBJ2-1	TRBD2	CASSSEGTSGKGNEQFF	TGCGCCAGCAGCTCGGAGGGGACTAGCGGCAAGGGGAATGAGCAGTTCTTC
TRBV11-2	-	TRBJ2-2	-	CASSLGRAGPGELFF	TGTGCCAGCAGCTTAGGCAGGGCTGGTCCCGGGGAGCTGTTTTTT
TRBV4-1	-	TRBJ2-7	-	CASSRGGIGTDYEQYF	TGCGCCAGCAGCCGGGGGGGCATCGGGACGGACTACGAGCAGTACTTC
TRBV6-5	-	TRBJ1-1	-	CASSYGFTNTEAFF	TGTGCCAGCAGTTACGGTTTTACGAACACTGAAGCTTTCTTT
TRBV5-1	few	TRBJ1-3	-	CASSFTGGNTIYF	TGCGCCAGCAGCTTCACAGGAGGAAACACCATATATTTT
TRBV12-2	-	TRBJ2-3	-	CASRLVSSIKVDTQYF	TGTGCAAGTCGCTTAGTCTCCAGCATAAAGGTAGATACGCAGTATTTT
TRBV29-1	-	TRBJ2-1	TRBD2	CSVKLAGVWNEQFF	TGCAGCGTTAAGCTAGCGGGAGTTTGGAATGAGCAGTTCTTC
TRBV19	-	TRBJ2-7	-	CASSTRTGLAEQYF	TGTGCCAGTAGTACGCGGACAGGACTAGCCGAGCAGTACTTC
TRBV18	-	TRBJ2-3	TRBD1	CASSPGTGVADTQYF	TGTGCCAGCTCACCAGGGACAGGGGTGGCAGATACGCAGTATTTT
TRBV28	-	TRBJ2-2	-	CASSLYTGELFF	TGTGCCAGCAGTTTGTACACCGGGGAGCTGTTTTTT
TRBV11-2	-	TRBJ1-2	TRBD1	CASSATTGGQREGYTF	TGTGCCAGCAGCGCAACCACAGGGGGCCAGAGGGAAGGCTACACCTTC
TRBV19	-	TRBJ1-2	-	CASSKGSARPYGYTF	TGTGCCAGTAGTAAGGGTTCGGCCCGACCCTATGGCTACACCTTC
TRBV11-2	-	TRBJ2-1	TRBD2	CASCPSGDYNEQFF	TGTGCCAGCTGCCCTAGCGGCGACTACAATGAGCAGTTCTTC
TRBV18	-	TRBJ1-1	-	CASSPSGTEAFF	TGTGCCAGCTCACCATCGGGTACTGAAGCTTTCTTT
TRBV6-5	-	TRBJ1-1	TRBD1	CASSDRENTEAFF	TGTGCCAGCAGTGACAGGGAAAACACTGAAGCTTTCTTT
TRBV7-6	-	TRBJ1-6	-	CASSLEARADNSPLHF	TGTGCCAGCAGCTTAGAGGCCAGGGCGGATAATTCACCCCTCCACTTT
TRBV14	-	TRBJ2-1	-	CASSPGGGRASDEQFF	TGTGCCAGCAGCCCAGGGGGCGGGAGGGCCTCGGATGAGCAGTTCTTC
TRBV5-1	once	TRBJ2-1	TRBD2	CASSLAGESYNEQFF	TGCGCCAGCAGCTTAGCGGGAGAGTCCTACAATGAGCAGTTCTTC
TRBV19	-	TRBJ1-5	-	CASSIGGWDQPQHF	TGTGCCAGTAGTATAGGGGGGTGGGATCAGCCCCAGCATTTT
TRBV25-1	-	TRBJ2-1	TRBD1	CASSDSYDRETYNEQFF	TGTGCCAGCAGTGATTCTTACGACAGGGAAACCTACAATGAGCAGTTCTTC
TRBV6-1	once	TRBJ2-3	-	CASSALRFGASTDTQYF	TGTGCCAGCAGTGCCCTCCGATTCGGCGCTAGCACAGATACGCAGTATTTT
TRBV5-1	-	TRBJ2-2	TRBD2	CASSLSVAGAGELFF	TGCGCCAGCAGCTTGTCGGTAGCGGGAGCCGGGGAGCTGTTTTTT
TRBV28	-	TRBJ2-7	-	CASSRGHFYEQYF	TGTGCCAGCAGCCGGGGACACTTCTACGAGCAGTACTTC
TRBV5-4	-	TRBJ2-7	TRBD1	CASRGTGDSYEQYF	TGTGCCAGCAGAGGGACAGGGGACTCCTACGAGCAGTACTTC